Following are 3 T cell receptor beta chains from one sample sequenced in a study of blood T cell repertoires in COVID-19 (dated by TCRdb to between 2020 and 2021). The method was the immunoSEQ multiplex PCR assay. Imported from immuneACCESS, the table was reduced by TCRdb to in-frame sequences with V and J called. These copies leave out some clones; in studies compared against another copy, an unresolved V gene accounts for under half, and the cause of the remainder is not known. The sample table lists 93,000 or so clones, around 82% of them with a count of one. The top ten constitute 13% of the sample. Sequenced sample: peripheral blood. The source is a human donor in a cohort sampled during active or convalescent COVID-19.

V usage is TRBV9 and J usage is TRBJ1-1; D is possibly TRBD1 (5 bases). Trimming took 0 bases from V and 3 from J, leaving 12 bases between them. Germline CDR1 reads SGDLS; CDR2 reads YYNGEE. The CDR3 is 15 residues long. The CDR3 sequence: CASSVVGVGYTEAFF. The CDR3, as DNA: TGTGCCAGCAGCGTAGTAGGGGTCGGGTACACTGAAGCTTTCTTT.

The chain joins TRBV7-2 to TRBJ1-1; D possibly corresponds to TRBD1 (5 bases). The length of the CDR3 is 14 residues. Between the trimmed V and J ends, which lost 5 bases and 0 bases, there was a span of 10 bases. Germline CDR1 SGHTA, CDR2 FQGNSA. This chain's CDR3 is CASSPGGMNTEAFF. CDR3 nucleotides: TGTGCCAGCAGCCCGGGGGGGATGAACACTGAAGCTTTCTTT.

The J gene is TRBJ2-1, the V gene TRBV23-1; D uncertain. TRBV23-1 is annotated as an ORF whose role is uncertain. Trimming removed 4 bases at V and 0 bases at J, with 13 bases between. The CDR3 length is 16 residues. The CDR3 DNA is TGCGCCAGCAGTCCGACTGGAAAGAGCTCCTACAATGAGCAGTTCTTC. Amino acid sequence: CASSPTGKSSYNEQFF.